The rows below give T cell receptor beta chains drawn from one sample of a study of vaccination and CD4 T cells after COVID-19. TCRdb passed the PCR reads through MiXCR, listing each CDR3 protein once. The sample lists about 18,000 distinct CDR3 sequences; roughly 56% were seen once. Their specific antigens are unknown. The source material was CD4+ T cells from blood, cultured in vitro. These receptor sequences come from a human donor who had recovered from COVID-19. Each CDR3 is given with its conserved first and last residue.

J gene: TRBJ1-6
V gene: TRBV27
CDR3 protein: CASSVRLPGRRSDNSPLHF

J gene: TRBJ1-1
V gene: TRBV20-1
CDR3 protein: CSARDRGTGGNTEAFF

J gene: TRBJ2-3
V gene: TRBV20-1
CDR3 protein: CSARAQAGDADTQYF

J gene: TRBJ2-5
V gene: TRBV27
CDR3 protein: CASRRTGSGTQYF

J gene: TRBJ1-5
V gene: TRBV20-1
CDR3 protein: CSARGDSDSNQPQHF

J gene: TRBJ2-3
V gene: TRBV20-1
CDR3 protein: CSASTSTDTQYF

J gene: TRBJ1-2
V gene: TRBV5-1
CDR3 protein: CASSLSRVGYTF

J gene: TRBJ1-3
V gene: TRBV7-2
CDR3 protein: CASSLEDRVLDTIYF

J gene: TRBJ2-5
V gene: TRBV7-3
CDR3 protein: CASSLDPQGAQYF

J gene: TRBJ2-2
V gene: TRBV6-1
CDR3 protein: CASRLSSAGGPGELFF

J gene: TRBJ1-5
V gene: TRBV20-1
CDR3 protein: CSASTPADREGGQPQHF

J gene: TRBJ1-2
V gene: TRBV2
CDR3 protein: CASTWGGLGSGYTF

J gene: TRBJ2-7
V gene: TRBV11-3
CDR3 protein: CASSPLGGYSVEQYF

J gene: TRBJ2-3
V gene: TRBV20-1
CDR3 protein: CSASSGLAGNTDTQYF

J gene: TRBJ1-5
V gene: TRBV7-6
CDR3 protein: CASSLAEWRGRGQPQHF

J gene: TRBJ2-5
V gene: TRBV6-5
CDR3 protein: CASSYSALGTGETQYF

J gene: TRBJ2-5
V gene: TRBV10-3
CDR3 protein: CAIRGEGRGETQYF

J gene: TRBJ2-7
V gene: TRBV7-3
CDR3 protein: CASSSQGAGDEQYF

J gene: TRBJ2-6
V gene: TRBV20-1
CDR3 protein: CSARPAPGANVLTF

J gene: TRBJ2-7
V gene: TRBV28
CDR3 protein: CASSYGGTYEQYF

J gene: TRBJ2-1
V gene: TRBV12-3/TRBV12-4
CDR3 protein: CASSLNRESIFF

J gene: TRBJ1-6
V gene: TRBV2
CDR3 protein: CASSRRGVQNSPLHF

J gene: TRBJ2-3
V gene: TRBV11-3
CDR3 protein: CASSLGGPDTQYF

J gene: TRBJ2-7
V gene: TRBV27
CDR3 protein: CASSLVAGDYEQYF

J gene: TRBJ2-3
V gene: TRBV6-2/TRBV6-3
CDR3 protein: CASGDWSTDTQYF

J gene: TRBJ2-2
V gene: TRBV11-3
CDR3 protein: CASSSLKGELFF

J gene: TRBJ2-7
V gene: TRBV15
CDR3 protein: CATSYTGASGISYEQYF

J gene: TRBJ2-1
V gene: TRBV7-9
CDR3 protein: CASSLVTGRSYNEQFF

J gene: TRBJ1-1
V gene: TRBV2
CDR3 protein: CASGGIRGTEAFF

J gene: TRBJ1-1
V gene: TRBV20-1
CDR3 protein: CSASDRGQGEAFF

J gene: TRBJ1-1
V gene: TRBV21-1
CDR3 protein: CASSKGGQQKRMNTEAFF

J gene: TRBJ2-3
V gene: TRBV19
CDR3 protein: CASIGWGGDTQYF

J gene: TRBJ2-3
V gene: TRBV29-1
CDR3 protein: CSVERTSGRGDTQYF

J gene: TRBJ2-7
V gene: TRBV7-2
CDR3 protein: CASSSAGTRSSYEQYF

J gene: TRBJ1-5
V gene: TRBV7-2
CDR3 protein: CASSLQGGMGRPQHF

J gene: TRBJ2-2
V gene: TRBV27
CDR3 protein: CASSSHGESPKANTGELFF

J gene: TRBJ2-5
V gene: TRBV29-1
CDR3 protein: CSVSLAGGLQETQYF

J gene: TRBJ1-2
V gene: TRBV7-3
CDR3 protein: CASSPRQDGYTF

J gene: TRBJ1-2
V gene: TRBV7-2
CDR3 protein: CASRTGEYGYTF

J gene: TRBJ1-1
V gene: TRBV12-3/TRBV12-4
CDR3 protein: CASSWDRAKAEAFF

J gene: TRBJ1-1
V gene: TRBV10-3
CDR3 protein: CAISETAGGTEAFF

J gene: TRBJ2-3
V gene: TRBV27
CDR3 protein: CASSLFFGAEGVGVRGRDTQYF

J gene: TRBJ1-2
V gene: TRBV5-4
CDR3 protein: CASSGAEGARYGYTF

J gene: TRBJ1-4
V gene: TRBV15
CDR3 protein: CATSRDLNRGRFLFF

J gene: TRBJ2-5
V gene: TRBV12-3/TRBV12-4
CDR3 protein: CASSLGSQETQYF

J gene: TRBJ2-2
V gene: TRBV12-3/TRBV12-4
CDR3 protein: CASSQGVGELFF

J gene: TRBJ1-3
V gene: TRBV6-1
CDR3 protein: CASRNRPSWYSGNTIYF

J gene: TRBJ2-3
V gene: TRBV10-3
CDR3 protein: CAILAGDADTQYF

J gene: TRBJ1-3
V gene: TRBV7-2
CDR3 protein: CASSFGQGTGNTIYF

J gene: TRBJ2-7
V gene: TRBV24-1
CDR3 protein: CATSGRGLASDYEQYF

J gene: TRBJ2-5
V gene: TRBV7-9
CDR3 protein: CATPATEGTQYF

J gene: TRBJ2-3
V gene: TRBV15
CDR3 protein: CATSRVGMSADTQYF

J gene: TRBJ1-3
V gene: TRBV7-2
CDR3 protein: CASSPTGGGNTIYF

J gene: TRBJ1-5
V gene: TRBV6-4
CDR3 protein: CASSDVEGQPQHF